The 30 T cell receptor beta chains presented below share a single source sample, sequenced in a study of blood T cell repertoires in COVID-19 (dated by TCRdb to the early 2020s). Library preparation used the immunoSEQ multiplex PCR assay. Held by TCRdb, this immuneACCESS table contains in-frame sequences only and omits some clones. Under half of the omission traces to an unresolved V gene where checked; the cause of the rest is unknown. In this sample the table shows 300,000 or so clones, 85% to 90% of which occur a single time. The ten most abundant clones make up under 3.5% of the sample. The material sequenced was PBMCs or T cells enriched from blood (not recorded which). The origin of the receptors is a woman aged 45-60 years who had been exposed to COVID-19.

This rearrangement joins TRBV3-1 (or the pseudogene TRBV3-2) to TRBJ2-1; D is possibly TRBD2 (5 bases). V was cut by 5 bases and J by 4 bases, with 18 bases left in between. The CDR3 has 16 amino acids. From germline, CDR1 is LGHDT and CDR2 YNNKEL (reference sequence). The CDR3 here is CASSTRTLTGYNEQFF. CDR3 in DNA: TGTGCCAGCAGCACCCGGACCCTGACGGGATACAATGAGCAGTTCTTC.

The gene calls are TRBV6-1 and TRBJ1-1; TRBD1 matches 8 bases. This CDR3 region has 15 residues. The V gene's germline CDR1 is MNHNS and CDR2 SASEGT. V trimming: 3 bases; J trimming: 7 bases; junction bases outside the gene matches: 10. The CDR3 region has the DNA TGTGCCAGCAGTGAGTGGGCGGAAACAGGGGGTGAAGCTTTCTTT. Amino acid sequence: CASSEWAETGGEAFF.

The chain has TRBV19 and TRBJ1-5; 7 bases are a match to TRBD1. Germline CDR1 LNHDA, CDR2 SQIVND (reference sequence). This CDR3 is built from 15 residues. V shed 4 bases, J shed 1 base, and the junction held 4 bases outside the gene matches. The CDR3 DNA reads TGTGCCAGTAGTAAGGGACAGACCAGCAATCAGCCCCAGCATTTT. Protein: CASSKGQTSNQPQHF. Full variable domain (outside the CDR3, taken from reference TRBV19 and TRBJ1-5): DGGITQSPKYLFRKEGQNVTLSCEQNLNHDAMYWYRQDPGQGLRLIYYSQIVNDFQKGDIAEGYSVSREKKESFPLTVTSAQKNPTAFYLCASSKGQTSNQPQHFGDGTRLSIL.

This sequence joins TRBV6-5 and TRBJ2-1; tentative D call: TRBD1 (5 bases). Germline V gives CDR1 MNHEY, CDR2 SVGAGI. The CDR3 runs 14 residues. V lost 6 bases and J 5 bases, leaving 14 bases between the germline ends. The CDR3: CASSLPDSHNEQFF. The CDR3 region has the DNA TGTGCCAGCAGCCTCCCTGACAGCCACAATGAGCAGTTCTTC.

A single count supports this clone. V is TRBV9 and J is TRBJ1-2; D unresolved. The CDR3 length is 12 residues. Germline V CDR1 and CDR2: SGDLS, YYNGEE. Trimming took off 1 base at V and 6 bases at J, with 7 bases between the two ends. The CDR3 spells CASSVSGHGYTF. The CDR3, as DNA: TGTGCCAGCAGCGTAAGCGGGCATGGCTACACCTTC.

In this sample, this clone turned up a few times. The chain links TRBV19 to TRBJ2-7, with 7 bases matching TRBD1. Unmatched junction bases numbered 10, after V lost 8 bases and J lost 6 bases. The V gene's germline CDR1 is LNHDA and CDR2 SQIVND (reference sequence). There are 13 residues in the CDR3. The CDR3 DNA sequence: TGTGCCAGTGGAATAACAGGGGCAGGCGAGCAGTACTTC. Its protein product is CASGITGAGEQYF.

The chain links TRBV4-1 to TRBJ1-4; maybe TRBD1 (6 bases). This CDR3 region has 15 residues. Germline V lookup: CDR1 MGHRA, CDR2 YSYEKL. Trimming pared 0 bases from V and 8 bases from J, leaving 13 bases between. The CDR3 protein is CASSQEPRGGEKLFF. DNA of the CDR3: TGCGCCAGCAGCCAAGAACCCAGGGGAGGGGAAAAACTGTTTTTT.

The DNA of the CDR3 is TGTGCCAGTAGTATAGTGGAGGGGAATGTCTATGGCTACACCTTC. Translated: CASSIVEGNVYGYTF. The chain is built from TRBV19 and TRBJ1-2; the D gene is possibly TRBD1 (5 bases). The CDR3 is made up of 15 amino acids. V was trimmed by 1 base and J by 4 bases, leaving 13 bases between them. Germline V gene sequence: CDR1 LNHDA, CDR2 SQIVND (reference sequence).

This chain connects TRBV30 to TRBJ1-1; unclear D gene. The CDR3 sequence is 13 residues long. Germline values: CDR1 GTSNPN, CDR2 SVGIG (reference sequence). With 5 bases removed from V and 0 bases from J, the gap between germline ends came to 10 bases. Here the CDR3 DNA reads TGTGCCTGGGGCGGGAGGATGAACACTGAAGCTTTCTTT. It encodes CAWGGRMNTEAFF.

The V and J genes are TRBV5-5 and TRBJ1-4; 7 bases agree with TRBD1. Germline V CDR1 and CDR2: SGHKS, YYEKEE (reference sequence). There are 13 residues in the CDR3. J gave up 4 bases and V 10 bases, and 7 bases lay outside the gene matches. CDR3 residues: CAGQDGVNEKLFF. The CDR3 DNA follows: TGTGCCGGACAGGACGGTGTTAATGAAAAACTGTTTTTT.

The chain couples TRBV5-1 to TRBJ2-1; TRBD1 matches at 11 bases. V gave up 4 bases and J gave up 9 bases; unmatched junction bases: 6. Germline CDR1 is SGHRS and CDR2 is YFSETQ. The CDR3 has 14 residues. The CDR3 nucleotides read TGCGCCAGCAGCCTCGGACAGGGGGCTAGTGAGCAGTTCTTC. Residues: CASSLGQGASEQFF.

Concerning this clone itself: Other DNA sequences from this sample encode an identical CDR3 as well. CDR3 in amino acids: CASSQVRETQYF. The DNA for the CDR3 is TGTGCCAGCAGCCAAGTCCGTGAGACCCAGTACTTC. This chain joins TRBV3-1 (or the pseudogene TRBV3-2) and TRBJ2-5, with D uncertain. The CDR3 length is 12 residues. The germline gives CDR1 LGHDT, CDR2 YNNKEL (reference sequence). Trimming pared 1 base from V and 5 bases from J, leaving 5 bases between.

The V and J genes are TRBV9 and TRBJ2-1, with 10 nucleotides matching TRBD1. Germline CDR1 SGDLS, CDR2 YYNGEE. The trim removed 0 bases at V and 9 bases at J, leaving 3 bases unmatched. The CDR3 is 14 residues long. The CDR3 nucleotides read TGTGCCAGCAGCGTAGTGGACAGGGGGATTGAGCAGTTCTTC. This sequence encodes CASSVVDRGIEQFF.

V gene TRBV18 combines with J gene TRBJ2-7, with 9 bases identical to TRBD1. The CDR3 spans 14 residues. CDR1 is KGHSH and CDR2 is LQKENI in the germline V gene. The V segment lost 2 bases and the J segment 6 bases; nucleotides outside the gene matches: 5. This CDR3 is CASSPVQGASEQYF. The CDR3 DNA reads as TGTGCCAGCTCACCAGTACAGGGGGCGAGCGAGCAGTACTTC.

The table lists this clone with a few counts. The V gene is TRBV28, the J gene TRBJ1-4; D not resolved. This CDR3 comprises 13 residues. V was clipped by 4 bases and J by 8 bases, with 11 bases between them. CDR1 and CDR2 (germline): MDHEN, SYDVKM. The CDR3 bases are TGTGCCAGCAGTTACAATAATTGGGAAAAACTGTTTTTT. It is translated as CASSYNNWEKLFF.

The V and J genes are TRBV7-2 and TRBJ2-5; D not resolved. Germline V CDR1 and CDR2: SGHTA, FQGNSA. The CDR3 consists of 15 residues. Trimming stripped 1 base from V and 3 bases from J, with 12 bases between. CDR3 protein: CASSLESQPKETQYF. CDR3 bases: TGTGCCAGCAGCTTAGAGTCACAGCCCAAAGAGACCCAGTACTTC.

The chain combines TRBV2 with TRBJ2-2; maybe TRBD2 (7 bases). V lost 5 bases, J lost 6 bases, and 16 bases lay in between. This CDR3 has 15 residues. The germline gives CDR1 SNHLY, CDR2 FYNNEI. Here the CDR3 reads CASSKRGGRPGELFF. DNA for the CDR3: TGTGCCAGCAGTAAAAGGGGGGGCAGGCCCGGGGAGCTGTTTTTT.

This sequence joins TRBV7-9 and TRBJ2-3; 7 bases fit TRBD2. J lost 2 bases, V lost 5 bases, and 7 bases had no gene match. There are 15 residues in the CDR3. Per germline, CDR1 SEHNR and CDR2 FQNEAQ (reference sequence). The CDR3 loop reads CASSTSSGVTDTQYF. The CDR3 DNA is TGTGCCAGCAGCACCTCAAGCGGGGTCACAGATACGCAGTATTTT.

The chain joins TRBV7-8 to TRBJ2-2; TRBD1 might be the D (6 bases). CDR3 size: 13 residues. CDR1 and CDR2 (germline): SGHVS, FQNEAQ. V gave up 5 bases and J gave up 7 bases, with 11 bases separating them. The CDR3, as DNA: TGTGCCAGCAGCAAACAGGGTTACGGGGAGCTGTTTTTT. Protein product: CASSKQGYGELFF. Full variable domain (rest looked up from reference TRBV7-8 and TRBJ2-2): GAGVSQSPRYKVAKRGQDVALRCDPISGHVSLFWYQQALGQGPEFLTYFQNEAQLDKSGLPSDRFFAERPEGSVSTLKIQRTQQEDSAVYLCASSKQGYGELFFGEGSRLTVL.

The V call is TRBV7-9, the J call TRBJ2-3; 11 positions agree with TRBD2. J lost 6 bases, V lost 4 bases, and 6 bases had no gene match. CDR1 SEHNR and CDR2 FQNEAQ come from the germline V gene (reference sequence). The CDR3 covers 15 residues. The CDR3 sequence: CASSSWTSGLDTQYF. The CDR3 nucleotides are TGTGCCAGCAGCTCCTGGACTAGCGGGTTGGATACGCAGTATTTT.

This chain links TRBV6-4 with TRBJ1-6; D not certain. The CDR3 loop spans 13 amino acids. Germline V lookup: CDR1 MRHNA, CDR2 SNTAGT. Trimming removed 5 bases from V and 5 bases from J, with 7 bases in between. This CDR3 is CASSYTDNSPLHF. DNA of the CDR3: TGTGCCAGCAGTTACACCGATAATTCACCCCTCCACTTT.

This rearrangement joins TRBV13 to TRBJ2-5; 12 nucleotides align to TRBD2. Germline V lookup: CDR1 PRHDT, CDR2 FYEKMQ (reference sequence). V dropped 4 bases and J dropped 2; count of bases not matched to a gene: 8. CDR3 length: 17 residues. CDR3 sequence: CASSSPGLAGLQETQYF. The CDR3 DNA reads as TGTGCCAGCAGCTCACCCGGACTAGCGGGGCTTCAAGAGACCCAGTACTTC. Together with reference TRBV13 and TRBJ2-5, the CDR3 gives the full variable domain: AAGVIQSPRHLIKEKRETATLKCYPIPRHDTVYWYQQGPGQDPQFLISFYEKMQSDKGSIPDRFSAQQFSDYHSELNMSSLELGDSALYFCASSSPGLAGLQETQYFGPGTRLLVL.

This chain joins TRBV5-4 and TRBJ1-2; TRBD1 is a possible D gene (5 bases). Trimming took off 0 bases at V and 4 bases at J, with 16 bases between the two ends. This CDR3 region has 16 residues. From germline, CDR1 is SGHNT and CDR2 YYREEE (reference sequence). CDR3 residues: CASSLVGGQGGYGYTF. Here the CDR3 DNA reads TGTGCCAGCAGCTTGGTGGGCGGGCAGGGAGGCTATGGCTACACCTTC.

The count of this clone is one. The chain couples TRBV19 to TRBJ2-1, with a possible D match to TRBD2 (7 bases). The CDR3 length is 14 residues. CDR1 LNHDA and CDR2 SQIVND come from the germline V gene (reference sequence). V lost 3 bases and J 7 bases, leaving 13 bases between the germline ends. CDR3 sequence reads: CASSIGGGGNEQFF. The CDR3 bases are TGTGCCAGTAGTATTGGCGGGGGCGGGAATGAGCAGTTCTTC.

Here the CDR3 reads CASSFGTSGGAPYNEQFF. The CDR3, as DNA: TGTGCCAGCAGTTTTGGGACTAGCGGGGGGGCCCCCTACAATGAGCAGTTCTTC. The rearrangement links TRBV27 to TRBJ2-1; 16 bases agree with TRBD2. The CDR3 contains 18 residues. The trim removed 3 bases at V and 2 bases at J, leaving 4 bases unmatched. Germline CDR1 is MNHEY and CDR2 is SMNVEV (reference sequence).

The V call is TRBV28, the J call TRBJ1-2; TRBD1 is a possible D gene (5 bases). Germline V gives CDR1 MDHEN, CDR2 SYDVKM. The CDR3 totals 13 residues. V shed 4 bases and J shed 4 bases, with 10 bases lying between them. DNA for the CDR3: TGTGCCAGCAGTTGGACAACATCCTATGGCTACACCTTC. Amino acid sequence: CASSWTTSYGYTF.

V usage is TRBV7-6 and J usage is TRBJ1-3; tentatively, D is TRBD1 (6 bases). The V and J ends lost 3 bases and 1 base respectively, with 13 bases between them. Germline V CDR1 and CDR2: SGHVS, FNYEAQ. CDR3 length equals 16 residues. CDR3 amino acids: CASSFGTGTSGNTIYF. CDR3 DNA sequence: TGTGCCAGCAGCTTCGGAACCGGGACATCTGGAAACACCATATATTTT.

The chain recombines TRBV5-1 with TRBJ2-1; 7 bases align to TRBD1. The germline gives CDR1 SGHRS, CDR2 YFSETQ. CDR3 length equals 15 residues. Trimming cost V 3 bases and J 1 base; bases outside gene matches: 4. The chain's CDR3 is CASSSGQTSYNEQFF. The CDR3 DNA follows: TGCGCCAGCAGCTCGGGACAGACTTCCTACAATGAGCAGTTCTTC.

V usage is TRBV5-1 and J usage is TRBJ1-1, with D maybe TRBD1 (6 bases). The CDR3 is 14 residues long. The V end was cut by 0 bases, the J end by 3 bases, with 9 bases between. From germline, CDR1 is SGHRS and CDR2 YFSETQ. The CDR3: CASSLDRAYTEAFF. CDR3 in DNA: TGCGCCAGCAGCTTGGACAGGGCATACACTGAAGCTTTCTTT. Supplemented by reference TRBV5-1 and TRBJ1-1, the full variable domain reads KAGVTQTPRYLIKTRGQQVTLSCSPISGHRSVSWYQQTPGQGLQFLFEYFSETQRNKGNFPGRFSGRQFSNSRSEMNVSTLELGDSALYLCASSLDRAYTEAFFGQGTRLTVV.

This clone was detected only once. The chain's CDR3 is CASSKEEGAQYF. CDR3 coding DNA: TGTGCCAGCTCAAAGGAGGAGGGAGCTCAGTACTTC. The chain couples TRBV18 to TRBJ2-4, with a tentative D call TRBD2 (6 bases). The germline CDR1 and CDR2 sequences are KGHSH and LQKENI. Trimming cost V 5 bases and J 12 bases, with 14 bases left between them. The CDR3 sequence is 12 residues long.